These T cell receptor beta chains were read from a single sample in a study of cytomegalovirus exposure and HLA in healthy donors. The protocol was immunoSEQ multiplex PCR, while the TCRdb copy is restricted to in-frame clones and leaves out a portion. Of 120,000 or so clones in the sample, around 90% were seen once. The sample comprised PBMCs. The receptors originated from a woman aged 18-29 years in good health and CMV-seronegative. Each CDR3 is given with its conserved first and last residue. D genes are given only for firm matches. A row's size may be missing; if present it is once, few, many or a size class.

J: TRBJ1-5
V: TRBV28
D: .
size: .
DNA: TGTGCCAGCAGGAAATACAGGGATCAGCCCCAGCATTTT
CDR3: CASRKYRDQPQHF

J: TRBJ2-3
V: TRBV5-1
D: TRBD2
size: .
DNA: TGCGCCAGCAGCTTGGTGCTAGCGGGCACAGATACGCAGTATTTT
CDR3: CASSLVLAGTDTQYF

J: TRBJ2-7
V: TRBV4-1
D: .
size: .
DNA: TGCGCCAGCAGCCAAGTACATGACGAGCAGTACTTC
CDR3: CASSQVHDEQYF

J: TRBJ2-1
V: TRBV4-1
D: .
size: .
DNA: TGCGCCAGCAGCCAAGAGTTGGGGCAGGGGACGGAGGATGAGCAGTTCTTC
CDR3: CASSQELGQGTEDEQFF

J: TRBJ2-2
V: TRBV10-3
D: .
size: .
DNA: TGTGCCATCAGTGAGTCGGGGCGCGCCGGGGAGCTGTTTTTT
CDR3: CAISESGRAGELFF

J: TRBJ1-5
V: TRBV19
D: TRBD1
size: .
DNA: TGTGCCAGTAGTATAGAACCTCAGGGGGCGCAGCCCCAGCATTTT
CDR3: CASSIEPQGAQPQHF

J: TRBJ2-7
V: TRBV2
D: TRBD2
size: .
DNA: TGTGCCAGCAGTGCGGATCTAGCGGGGGGAAACGAGCAGTACTTC
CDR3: CASSADLAGGNEQYF

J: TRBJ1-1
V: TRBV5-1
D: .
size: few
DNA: TGCGCCAGCAGCTTGGCACAGACCAACACTGAAGCTTTCTTT
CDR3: CASSLAQTNTEAFF

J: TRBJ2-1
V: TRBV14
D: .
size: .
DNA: TGTGCCAGCAGCCGGAGTCACAATGAGCAGTTCTTC
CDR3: CASSRSHNEQFF

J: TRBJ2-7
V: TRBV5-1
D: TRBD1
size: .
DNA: TGCGCCAGCAGCTTCGGACAGGTCTCCTACGAGCAGTACTTC
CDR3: CASSFGQVSYEQYF

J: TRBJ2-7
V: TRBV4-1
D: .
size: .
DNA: TGCGCCAGCAGTTGGAGCAACTCCTACGAGCAGTACTTC
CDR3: CASSWSNSYEQYF

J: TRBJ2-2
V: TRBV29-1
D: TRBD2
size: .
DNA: TGCAGCGCTAGACTAGCGGGAGAAACCGGGGAGCTGTTTTTT
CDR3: CSARLAGETGELFF

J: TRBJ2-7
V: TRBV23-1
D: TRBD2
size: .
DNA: TGCGCCAGCACGAGCGGGAGGTCCGAGCAGTACTTC
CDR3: CASTSGRSEQYF

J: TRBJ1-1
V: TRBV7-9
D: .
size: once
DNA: TGTGCCAGCAGCCCCCTAATGACAGCCAACACTGAAGCTTTCTTT
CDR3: CASSPLMTANTEAFF

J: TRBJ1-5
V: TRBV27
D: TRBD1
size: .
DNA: TGTGCCAGCAGTTTGACAGGGGGCCAGCCCCAGCATTTT
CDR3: CASSLTGGQPQHF

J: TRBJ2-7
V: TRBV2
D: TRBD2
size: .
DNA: TGTGCCAGCAGTGAAGCAGGACTAGCGGGCTACGAGCAGTACTTC
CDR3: CASSEAGLAGYEQYF

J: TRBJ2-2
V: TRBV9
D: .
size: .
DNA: TGTGCCAGCAGCGTAGAAGAGGGCTGGTCCGGCGGGGAGCTGTTTTTT
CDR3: CASSVEEGWSGGELFF

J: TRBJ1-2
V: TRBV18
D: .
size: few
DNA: TGTGCCAGCTCACCTACCGTTCCCAGGAACTATGGCTACACCTTC
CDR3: CASSPTVPRNYGYTF

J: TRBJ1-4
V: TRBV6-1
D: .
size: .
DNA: TGTGCCAGCAGTGAAGAATTAGTCAGGGATGAAAAACTGTTTTTT
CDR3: CASSEELVRDEKLFF

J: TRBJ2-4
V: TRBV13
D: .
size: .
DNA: TGTGCCAGCAGCAGAAGCTTAGCCAAAAACATTCAGTACTTC
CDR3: CASSRSLAKNIQYF

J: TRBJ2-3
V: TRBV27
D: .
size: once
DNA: TGTGCCAGCAGTTTAGCGCTGCGTCAGGGTACGCAGTATTTT
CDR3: CASSLALRQGTQYF

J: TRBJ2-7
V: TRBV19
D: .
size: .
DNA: TGTGCCAGTAGTAGGAGACAGGACTCCTACGAGCAGTACTTC
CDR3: CASSRRQDSYEQYF

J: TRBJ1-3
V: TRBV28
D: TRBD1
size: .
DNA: TGTGCCAGCAAGTTACAGGGGACTGGAAACACCATATATTTT
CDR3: CASKLQGTGNTIYF